This T cell receptor beta chain was retrieved from a study of CD8 T cells in ankylosing spondylitis. TCRdb reprocessed the 5' RACE reads via MiXCR and lists one record per CDR3 protein. The table records a few hundred thousand distinct CDR3 sequences, 15% to 20% of them present only once. V gave up 5 bases and J gave up 8 bases, with 7 bases separating them. Germline lookup yields CDR1 SQVTM and CDR2 ANQGSEA. This CDR3 region has 10 residues. This receptor was identified in a male donor with ankylosing spondylitis or in good health (not recorded which). The chain combines TRBV29-1 with TRBJ2-1; D ambiguous. Sequenced: blood, either unsorted or a sorted T cell fraction (not recorded which). This CDR3 is CSVLTDEQFF. Written as DNA, the CDR3 is TGCAGCGTTTTGACCGATGAGCAGTTCTTC.